Presented here are 9 T cell receptor beta chains from one specimen sequenced in a study of cytomegalovirus exposure and HLA in healthy donors. It was with 60 Vbeta and 13 Jbeta primers that the PCR ran. Clones were read by immunoSEQ multiplex PCR, and TCRdb kept only the in-frame ones, dropping some. The sample records 150,000 to 200,000 clones, 82% being singletons. What was sequenced was PBMCs. These receptors were obtained from a girl between 2 and 10 years old in good health and CMV-seropositive.

This rearrangement joins TRBV30 to TRBJ2-7; the D gene is possibly TRBD1 (6 bases). Trimming took off 8 bases at V and 3 bases at J, with 11 bases between the two ends. This CDR3 is built from 11 residues. Germline CDR1 and CDR2: GTSNPN and SVGIG (reference sequence). Here the CDR3 reads CAGRTDYEQYF. CDR3 DNA sequence: TGTGCCGGAAGGACAGACTACGAGCAGTACTTC.

The V call is TRBV7-9, the J call TRBJ1-4; tentative D call: TRBD1 (6 bases). V lost 2 bases and J lost 3, with 13 bases in between. The CDR3 has 16 residues. Germline-derived CDR1 and CDR2 are SEHNR and FQNEAQ (reference sequence). The CDR3, as DNA: TGTGCCAGCAGCTTACCTCGGACAGCCCCTAATGAAAAACTGTTTTTT. This encodes CASSLPRTAPNEKLFF.

J is TRBJ1-2 and V is TRBV30; D unclear. V lost 0 bases and J lost 5, with 4 bases in between. CDR3 length: 11 amino acids. Germline lookup yields CDR1 GTSNPN and CDR2 SVGIG (reference sequence). The CDR3 spells CAWSVAYGYTF. In DNA form, the CDR3 reads TGTGCCTGGAGTGTAGCGTATGGCTACACCTTC.

The rearrangement uses TRBV5-1 and TRBJ2-1; D is unresolved. The V gene's germline CDR1 is SGHRS and CDR2 YFSETQ. The V and J ends lost 0 bases and 0 bases respectively, with 10 bases between them. The CDR3 loop spans 16 amino acids. The DNA for the CDR3 is TGCGCCAGCAGCTTGGCCCCACATTCCTCCTACAATGAGCAGTTCTTC. Translating it yields CASSLAPHSSYNEQFF.

Here the CDR3 reads CSVDGSGRASETQYF. DNA for the CDR3: TGCAGCGTTGATGGTAGCGGGAGGGCCTCAGAGACCCAGTACTTC. This chain joins TRBV29-1 and TRBJ2-5, with 11 nucleotides matching TRBD2. With V trimmed by 3 bases and J by 4 bases, 7 bases remained unmatched. The germline CDR1 and CDR2 sequences are SQVTM and ANQGSEA. CDR3 length: 15 residues. Drawing the rest from reference TRBV29-1 and TRBJ2-5, the complete variable domain is SAVISQKPSRDICQRGTSLTIQCQVDSQVTMMFWYRQQPGQSLTLIATANQGSEATYESGFVIDKFPISRPNLTFSTLTVSNMSPEDSSIYLCSVDGSGRASETQYFGPGTRLLVL.

V gene TRBV4-1 combines with J gene TRBJ2-5, with D possibly matching TRBD1 (6 bases). The tail of the sequence fits TRBJ2-7 better, so the J call may be wrong. The germline CDR1 and CDR2 sequences are MGHRA and YSYEKL. This CDR3 contains 16 residues. CDR3 sequence: CASSQDQVGRGYEQYF. For the CDR3, the DNA is TGCGCCAGCAGCCAAGATCAGGTTGGCAGGGGATACGAGCAGTACTTC.

V gene TRBV30 combines with J gene TRBJ1-4; the match to TRBD1 covers 7 bases. Trimming took 1 base from V and 7 from J; bases not matched to a gene: 9. Germline V gene sequence: CDR1 GTSNPN, CDR2 SVGIG (reference sequence). This CDR3 region has 15 residues. CDR3 sequence: CAWSDLLQGGEKLFF. The CDR3 DNA reads as TGTGCCTGGAGTGACCTGTTGCAGGGGGGTGAAAAACTGTTTTTT. The variable domain in full, completed from reference TRBV30 and TRBJ1-4, reads SQTIHQWPATLVQPVGSPLSLECTVEGTSNPNLYWYRQAAGRGLQLLFYSVGIGQISSEVPQNLSASRPQDRQFILSSKKLLLSDSGFYLCAWSDLLQGGEKLFFGSGTQLSVL.

The V gene is TRBV4-2, the J gene TRBJ2-5, with 8 bases fitting TRBD2. V shed 0 bases and J 4 bases; nucleotides not matched to a gene: 7. The CDR3 spans 16 residues. Germline V gene sequence: CDR1 LGHNA, CDR2 YNFKEQ. The CDR3 loop reads CASSQDQSGSGETQYF. The CDR3 region has the DNA TGTGCCAGCAGCCAAGATCAGAGCGGGAGTGGAGAGACCCAGTACTTC.

The chain has TRBV4-1 and TRBJ2-2, with 8 bases matching TRBD2. V lost 1 base, J lost 6 bases, and 10 bases stayed unmatched. CDR3 length: 17 amino acids. Germline CDR1 and CDR2: MGHRA and YSYEKL. The CDR3 protein is CASSQVDMGLVSGELFF. The CDR3 DNA reads as TGCGCCAGCAGCCAAGTCGACATGGGACTAGTATCCGGGGAGCTGTTTTTT.